Each of the 8 T cell receptor beta chains below was sequenced from the same sample in a study of OX40 agonist ivuxolimab in advanced cancers. Some clones are missing from TCRdb's copy, which holds only in-frame ones; the method was immunoSEQ multiplex PCR. Of about 100,000 clones in the sample, around 90% were seen once. Sequencing was performed on CD4+ or CD8+ T cells sorted from blood, taken in a trial of the OX40 agonist ivuxolimab. The receptors were sampled from an adult with an advanced solid tumor such as melanoma, head and neck, liver or kidney cancer.

The chain combines TRBV29-1 with TRBJ1-1, with TRBD1 matching over 7 bases. The ends lost 0 bases at V and 1 base at J; junction bases unmatched: 2. This CDR3 spans 14 amino acids. Per germline, CDR1 SQVTM and CDR2 ANQGSEA. The CDR3 loop is CSVEDRTGNTEAFF. CDR3 DNA: TGCAGCGTTGAAGATCGGACAGGGAACACTGAAGCTTTCTTT. Filled out from reference TRBV29-1 and TRBJ1-1, the complete variable domain reads SAVISQKPSRDICQRGTSLTIQCQVDSQVTMMFWYRQQPGQSLTLIATANQGSEATYESGFVIDKFPISRPNLTFSTLTVSNMSPEDSSIYLCSVEDRTGNTEAFFGQGTRLTVV.

This chain connects TRBV18 to TRBJ1-1, with D uncertain. This CDR3 comprises 13 residues. Germline V lookup: CDR1 KGHSH, CDR2 LQKENI. Trimming stripped 8 bases from V and 0 bases from J, with 10 bases between. The CDR3 here is CASAGGMNTEAFF. CDR3 DNA: TGTGCCAGCGCTGGCGGGATGAACACTGAAGCTTTCTTT.

The chain carries TRBV7-6 and TRBJ2-1; D is ambiguous. V was pared by 1 base and J by 0 bases, with 19 bases between. CDR1 is SGHVS and CDR2 is FNYEAQ in the germline V gene. The CDR3 totals 19 residues. The CDR3 DNA sequence: TGTGCCAGCAGCTTAGTGGGATCCCACACGCTTAGCTCCTACAATGAGCAGTTCTTC. The encoded protein is CASSLVGSHTLSSYNEQFF.

V gene TRBV7-2 combines with J gene TRBJ1-2; D remains unclear. The CDR3 is 13 residues long. Germline CDR1 and CDR2: SGHTA and FQGNSA. Trimming removed 0 bases from V and 8 bases from J, with 10 bases in between. CDR3 amino acids: CASSLADLRGYTF. CDR3 sequence (DNA): TGTGCCAGCAGCTTAGCGGACCTTCGCGGCTACACCTTC.

V and J are TRBV6-6 and TRBJ2-1, with D possibly matching TRBD1 (5 bases). Germline CDR1 is MNHNY and CDR2 is SVGAGI (reference sequence). V was trimmed by 0 bases and J by 15 bases, leaving 15 bases between them. The CDR3 extends over 13 amino acids. The CDR3 is CASSYSSSGSPFF. Written as DNA, the CDR3 is TGTGCCAGCAGTTACTCCAGCTCAGGGTCTCCGTTCTTC.

The V gene is TRBV14, the J gene TRBJ2-2; D is ambiguous. The CDR3 consists of 11 residues. Per the germline V gene, CDR1 is SGHDN and CDR2 is FVKESK. V was pared by 4 bases and J by 4 bases, with 1 base between. In DNA, the CDR3 is TGTGCCAGCAGCCTCACCGGGGAGCTGTTTTTT. Translated: CASSLTGELFF.

This rearrangement joins TRBV19 to TRBJ1-5, with D unclear. The CDR3 is made up of 15 amino acids. V was clipped by 0 bases and J by 3 bases, with 9 bases between them. Germline assignment: CDR1 LNHDA and CDR2 SQIVND (reference sequence). CDR3 bases: TGTGCCAGTAGTATAGATTTCGGCTTCAATCAGCCCCAGCATTTT. Protein: CASSIDFGFNQPQHF. Full variable domain (missing parts from reference TRBV19 and TRBJ1-5): DGGITQSPKYLFRKEGQNVTLSCEQNLNHDAMYWYRQDPGQGLRLIYYSQIVNDFQKGDIAEGYSVSREKKESFPLTVTSAQKNPTAFYLCASSIDFGFNQPQHFGDGTRLSIL.

The chain combines TRBV19 with TRBJ1-5, with D possibly being TRBD1 (6 bases). CDR1 LNHDA and CDR2 SQIVND come from the germline V gene (reference sequence). The CDR3 length is 16 residues. The V gene lost 3 bases and the J gene lost 0 bases, with 12 bases spanning the gap. In DNA, the CDR3 is TGTGCCAGTAGTATCCCCGGGACACATAGCAATCAGCCCCAGCATTTT. Its translation: CASSIPGTHSNQPQHF.